This TCR beta chain was obtained from a study of cytomegalovirus exposure and HLA in healthy donors. Study observations and caveats: An apparent linkage of common viral pathogens to several of the most significant clusters emerged in a later analysis.

The PCR employed 60 Vbeta primers together with 13 Jbeta primers. The assay was immunoSEQ multiplex PCR, and TCRdb's table has in-frame clones only and misses some. The table shows about 140,000 clones, with 68% occurring only once. As concerns this clone: Its antigen is not known.

Trimming cost V 6 bases and J 5 bases; bases outside gene matches: 13. The CDR3 has 15 amino acids. The germline gives CDR1 SGHRS, CDR2 YFSETQ. The sample comprised PBMCs. The clonotype was recovered from a man aged 25-45 years in good health and CMV-seropositive. The rearrangement links TRBV5-1 to TRBJ2-5; 7 bases align to TRBD2. In nucleotides, the CDR3 is TGCGCCAGCAACAGGTTGAGCGGGGCAGCCGAGACCCAGTACTTC. This gives the protein CASNRLSGAAETQYF.